These 17 T cell receptor delta chains came from one sample sequenced in a study of gamma-delta T cells after stem cell transplantation. TCRdb re-analyzed the RT-PCR reads via CATT. Found here are around 1,500 delta-chain clones, roughly 1.5% of them singletons; the top ten hold around 42%. The source material was gamma-delta T cells. Every receptor here comes from a human donor. It is not recorded whose cells these are; they may come from a transplant donor.

Worth noting for this clone: The mismatch at residue 4 between this DNA's translation and the TCRdb protein of a much larger clone likely reflects a read error; the protein shown is translated from the DNA. The gene calls are TRDV3 and TRDJ1, with D possibly TRDD3 on 5 matching bases. Germline V gene lookup returns CDR1 TVYSNPD and CDR2 GDNSRS (reference sequence). The CDR3 extends over 24 amino acids. V dropped 2 bases and J dropped 0 bases, with 43 bases sitting between them. The CDR3 spells CAFAGTVTFVFNSLPIQDTDKLIF. The CDR3 DNA follows: TGTGCCTTTGCGGGGACCGTTACCTTTGTCTTCAATTCACTCCCAATTCAGGACACCGATAAACTCATCTTT.

This clone is labeled medium-sized. Different DNA sequences within this sample yield the same CDR3. The chain links TRDV1 to TRDJ1; TRDD3 aligns across 12 bases. Trimming at V came to 0 bases and at J to 2 bases, leaving 16 bases not matched to a gene. Germline lookup yields CDR1 TSWWSYY and CDR2 QGS. The CDR3 has 21 amino acids. As DNA, the CDR3 is TGTGCTCTTGGGGAACTGTCCTACTGGGGGATACCGTACAGGGGTACCGATAAACTCATCTTT. Amino acid sequence: CALGELSYWGIPYRGTDKLIF.

On this clone itself: This clone may be a read error of a much larger clone one base away. The sample contains more than one DNA sequence encoding this CDR3. V usage is TRDV1 and J usage is TRDJ1; 8 positions match TRDD3. CDR1 is TSWWSYY, CDR2 QGS, per germline. The CDR3 totals 21 residues. CDR3 amino acids: CALGELWEPILTGGYTDKLIF. The DNA of the CDR3 is TGTGCTCTCGGGGAACTCTGGGAACCTATCCTTACTGGGGGTTACACCGATAAACTCATCTTT.

This clone was detected a few times. A far larger clone is just one base off, so this is likely a read error. Other DNA sequences in this sample translate to the same CDR3. The V and J genes are TRDV1 and TRDJ1; 11 bases line up with TRDD3. Germline V gene data show CDR1 as TSWWSYY and CDR2 as QGS. Unmatched junction bases numbered 8, after V lost 5 bases and J lost 0 bases. The length of the CDR3 is 17 residues. The CDR3 here is CALGSGWGILYTDKLIF. The CDR3 coding sequence is TGTGCTCTTGGGTCAGGCTGGGGGATACTGTACACCGATAAACTCATCTTT.

Details on this clone: TCRdb's protein for this DNA is that of a much larger clone and differs from the translation at residue 6, likely a read error; the protein shown is the DNA translation. This rearrangement joins TRDV2 to TRDJ1, with D possibly being TRDD3 (5 bases). V shed 1 base and J shed 1 base, with 15 bases lying between them. This CDR3 has 16 amino acids. Germline values: CDR1 GEAIGNYY, CDR2 EKD. The CDR3 DNA reads TGTGCCTGTGACACGCCGGGGGTCCCGGGCACCGATAAACTCATCTTT. It specifies CACDTPGVPGTDKLIF.

This clone ranks as medium-sized. This likely stems from a read error, as it lies one base from a far larger clone. This chain joins TRDV3 and TRDJ1; 7 bases are shared with TRDD3. In germline, CDR1 is TVYSNPD, CDR2 GDNSRS (reference sequence). This CDR3 is 19 amino acids long. J was trimmed by 6 bases and V by 1 base; bases with no gene match: 26. DNA of the CDR3: TGTGCCTTTAATTGTCCCCTACCCCGGGGGATCCGACGTGAGTATAAACTCATCTTT. Translating it yields CAFNCPLPRGIRREYKLIF.

About this clone itself: With only one base between it and a far larger clone, this is likely a read error. The identical CDR3 is also encoded by other nucleotide sequences in the sample. The CDR3 spells CALGERHLPQLRWGIRLYTDKLIF. The CDR3, as DNA: TGTGCTCTTGGGGAACGCCACCTACCCCAACTACGATGGGGGATACGCCTGTACACCGATAAACTCATCTTT. The chain employs TRDV1 and TRDJ1; TRDD3 matches 11 bases. The trim removed 1 base at V and 0 bases at J, leaving 25 bases unmatched. This CDR3 has 24 amino acids. Germline V gene lookup returns CDR1 TSWWSYY and CDR2 QGS.

The table lists this clone with a few counts. A much larger clone lies a single base off, so this may be a read error. Within the sample, other DNA sequences also encode this same CDR3. The chain combines TRDV1 with TRDJ1, with TRDD3 as a possible D gene (5 bases). This CDR3 spans 22 amino acids. Trimming shortened V by 0 bases and J by 0 bases, and 29 bases separated the two germline ends. Germline CDR1 and CDR2: TSWWSYY and QGS. The CDR3 protein is CALGELSPAVPGGPPYTDKLIF. CDR3 DNA sequence: TGTGCTCTTGGGGAACTTTCACCCGCGGTTCCGGGGGGCCCCCCGTACACCGATAAACTCATCTTT.

Relative to its sample, this clone is hyperexpanded. The same CDR3 also results from other DNA sequences found in this sample. This rearrangement joins TRDV1 to TRDJ1; 9 bases agree with TRDD3. Trimming removed 2 bases from V and 0 bases from J; junction bases left unmatched: 28. Germline lookup yields CDR1 TSWWSYY and CDR2 QGS. This CDR3 has 24 amino acids. The CDR3 region has the DNA TGTGCTCTTGGGGAAAGGCGTTCCTCACGGTCCTTCCTTACTGGGGGAAAGTACACCGATAAACTCATCTTT. Translated, it gives CALGERRSSRSFLTGGKYTDKLIF.

This clone was observed a handful of times. The protein held in TCRdb is that of a much larger clone and does not match this DNA's translation at residues 9 and 10, likely because of a read error; the protein shown is translated from the DNA. The V gene is TRDV2, the J gene TRDJ1; 13 nucleotides match TRDD3. This CDR3 is 15 amino acids long. Trimming removed 7 bases from V and 3 bases from J; junction bases left unmatched: 7. In germline, CDR1 is GEAIGNYY, CDR2 EKD. CDR3 protein: CACTLGDTNADKLIF. CDR3 nucleotide sequence: TGTGCCTGCACACTGGGGGATACGAACGCCGATAAACTCATCTTT.

Points on this clone: The amino acid sequence in TCRdb belongs to a much larger clone and departs from this DNA's translation at residue 9, likely a sequencing read error; the sequence shown is translated from the DNA. This rearrangement joins TRDV1 to TRDJ3, with 8 bases fitting TRDD3. CDR1 and CDR2 from the germline V gene are TSWWSYY and QGS. The CDR3 is 24 amino acids. With 4 bases clipped from V and 0 bases from J, the junction kept 23 bases outside the gene matches. Here the CDR3 reads CALGALVSALTGGLSSWDTRQMFF. CDR3 DNA: TGTGCTCTTGGGGCCCTAGTATCTGCACTTACTGGGGGTCTTAGCTCCTGGGACACCCGACAGATGTTTTTC.

Points on this clone: This likely traces to a read error, being one base from a far larger clone. This same CDR3 is encoded by further DNA sequences in the sample. The CDR3 sequence is CAFVGTVTFVFNSLPIQDTDKLIF. DNA for the CDR3: TGTGCCTTTGTGGGGACCGTTACCTTTGTCTTTAATTCACTCCCAATTCAGGACACCGATAAACTCATCTTT. The chain couples TRDV3 to TRDJ1; TRDD3 is a possible D gene (5 bases). The length of the CDR3 is 24 residues. V was trimmed by 2 bases and J by 0 bases, leaving 43 bases between them. The germline V gene encodes CDR1 TVYSNPD and CDR2 GDNSRS (reference sequence).

This clone was found a few times. TCRdb pairs this DNA with a much larger clone's protein that differs at residue 6, likely a read error; the protein shown was translated from the DNA. The chain joins TRDV2 to TRDJ1; D may be TRDD3 (6 bases). The CDR3 loop spans 18 amino acids. The V end lost 1 base, the J end lost 1 base, and 21 bases lay between the germline ends. Per germline, CDR1 GEAIGNYY and CDR2 EKD. CDR3 DNA sequence: TGTGCCTGTGACACTGCGGAAGGGATAGCGGGGGCCACCGATAAACTCATCTTT. Its translation is CACDTAEGIAGATDKLIF.

Of note for this clone: This DNA's translation and the protein TCRdb lists, from a much larger clone, do not match at residue 9, likely due to a read error; the protein shown is translated from the DNA. The gene calls are TRDV2 and TRDJ1, with 11 bases that match TRDD3. This CDR3 spans 15 amino acids. After removal of 3 bases from V and 2 bases from J, the junction contained 4 bases not matched to a gene. CDR1 and CDR2 from the germline V gene are GEAIGNYY and EKD. The CDR3 region has the DNA TGTGCCTGTGACTCACTGGGGGATAGAACCGATAAACTCATCTTT. This sequence encodes CACDSLGDRTDKLIF.

This clone was detected a few times. TCRdb assigns this DNA the protein of a much larger clone, which departs from its translation at residue 18; this likely reflects a read error, and the protein shown comes from translating the DNA. This chain links TRDV1 with TRDJ1; TRDD3 matches 13 bases. The ends lost 4 bases at V and 2 bases at J; junction bases unmatched: 28. Germline V gene lookup returns CDR1 TSWWSYY and CDR2 QGS. The CDR3 has 24 residues. The CDR3: CALGVGLWITQLSTGGYETDKLIF. DNA for the CDR3: TGTGCTCTTGGGGTAGGCCTGTGGATCACCCAATTAAGTACTGGGGGATACGAGACCGATAAACTCATCTTT.

A word on this clone: This could be a read error, since a much larger clone is one nucleotide away. The V and J genes are TRDV1 and TRDJ2; D not certain. Trimming removed 7 bases at V and 3 bases at J, with 21 bases between. CDR1 and CDR2 (germline): TSWWSYY, QGS. The CDR3 length is 17 residues. The CDR3 loop reads CALDYPLLRSMTAQLFF. The CDR3 DNA reads as TGTGCTCTTGATTACCCCTTACTGCGTTCCATGACAGCACAACTCTTCTTT.

This clone was seen a handful of times. This chain links TRDV2 with TRDJ3, with unresolved D. V gave up 0 bases and J gave up 5 bases, with 16 bases separating them. The CDR3 loop spans 18 amino acids. Looked up from germline, CDR1 is GEAIGNYY and CDR2 is EKD. CDR3 amino acids: CACDTRVRGLGDTRQMFF. As DNA, the CDR3 is TGTGCCTGTGACACCAGGGTACGAGGGCTGGGGGACACCCGACAGATGTTTTTC.